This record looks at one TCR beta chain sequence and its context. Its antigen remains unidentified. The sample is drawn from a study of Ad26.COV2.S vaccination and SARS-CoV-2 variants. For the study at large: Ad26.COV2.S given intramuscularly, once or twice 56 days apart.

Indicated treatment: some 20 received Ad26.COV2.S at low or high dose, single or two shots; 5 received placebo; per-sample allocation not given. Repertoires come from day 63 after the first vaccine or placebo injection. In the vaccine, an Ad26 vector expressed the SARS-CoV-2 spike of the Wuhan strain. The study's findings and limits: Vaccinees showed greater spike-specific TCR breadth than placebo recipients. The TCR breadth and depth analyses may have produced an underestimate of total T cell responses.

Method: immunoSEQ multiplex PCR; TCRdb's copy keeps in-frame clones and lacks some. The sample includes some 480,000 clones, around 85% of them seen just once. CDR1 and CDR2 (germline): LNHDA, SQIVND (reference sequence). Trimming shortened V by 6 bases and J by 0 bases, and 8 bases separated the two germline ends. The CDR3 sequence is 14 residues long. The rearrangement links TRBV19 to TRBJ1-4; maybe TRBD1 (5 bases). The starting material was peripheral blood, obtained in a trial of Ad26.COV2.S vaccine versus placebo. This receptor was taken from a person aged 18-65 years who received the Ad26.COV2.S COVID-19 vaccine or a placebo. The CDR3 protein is CASSRQPTNEKLFF. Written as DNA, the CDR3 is TGTGCCAGTAGCAGACAGCCAACTAATGAAAAACTGTTTTTT.